This T cell receptor (beta chain) was retrieved from a study of blood T cells in healthy people across ages. Study observations and caveats: Diversity of TCR beta per million T cells declined in a roughly linear way with age.

Aged about 6 to 95, donors were systemically healthy Caucasians from Russia. A sample-barcoded 5' primer and a J-beta primer mix were used in a second PCR of roughly 7 to 11 cycles. The template-switch adaptor, which had 12 random nucleotides, put a tag on each cDNA molecule. TCRdb re-called the 5' RACE reads through MiXCR, storing one row per CDR3 protein. The table has hundreds of thousands of distinct CDR3 sequences, 40% to 45% seen once; the top ten hold about 32%. With respect to this clonotype: The antigen is not known.

CDR3 length: 18 residues. Trimming cost V 7 bases and J 0 bases, with 19 bases left between them. Germline CDR1 MNHEY, CDR2 SVGEGT. V usage is TRBV6-2 or TRBV6-3 and J usage is TRBJ2-6, with D tentatively TRBD2 (6 bases). Sample: blood. The receptor was derived from a man at least 80 years old in good health. CDR3 amino acids: CASKRNRDSHSGANVLTF. The CDR3 bases are TGTGCCAGCAAAAGAAACCGGGACTCCCACTCTGGGGCCAACGTCCTGACTTTC.